This TCR beta chain was captured in a study of OX40 agonist ivuxolimab in advanced cancers. In the study overall: Dose-escalation cases comprised hepatocellular carcinoma, melanoma, renal cell or head and neck cancer. Whole-study results and caveats: The average count of expanded clones was higher among CD8+ T cells than among CD4+. The authors did not determine the antigen specificity of the expanded peripheral T cells. Among patients with partial responses at 0.1-3.0 mg/kg, clonal expansion was among the lowest.

This clone has only one observation. Its antigen is unknown. Germline CDR1 reads GTSNPN; CDR2 reads SVGIG (reference sequence). The CDR3 consists of 11 residues. Trimming removed 5 bases at V and 7 bases at J, with 10 bases between. The repertoire was sequenced with immunoSEQ multiplex PCR; TCRdb's copy has only in-frame clones and lacks some. The sample contains about 76,000 clones, about 80% of which appear only once. This clonotype was obtained from an adult with an advanced solid tumor such as melanoma, head and neck, liver or kidney cancer. Sample: CD4+ or CD8+ T cells sorted from blood, taken in a trial of the OX40 agonist ivuxolimab. The chain uses TRBV30 and TRBJ2-3, with D perhaps matching TRBD1 (5 bases). The CDR3 bases are TGTGCCTGGGTCTCAGGGAATACGCAGTATTTT. The encoded protein is CAWVSGNTQYF.